Below, 30 T cell receptor beta chains from the same sample are listed, as sequenced in a study of shared clonotypes between healthy human individuals. Profiled with immunoSEQ multiplex PCR; TCRdb holds only in-frame clones, not every one. The sample has 600,000 to 700,000 clones; 55% to 85% are singletons. The sample taken for sequencing was memory CD4+ T cells sorted from blood. The subset is: CD45RA-negative fraction. The receptors come from a woman aged 25 to 39 in good health.

In this sample, this clone turned up a few times. The rearrangement uses TRBV2 and TRBJ2-5, with 10 bases that match TRBD2. Trimming removed 5 bases from V and 5 bases from J; junction bases left unmatched: 8. CDR3 length equals 15 residues. The germline V gene has CDR1 SNHLY and CDR2 FYNNEI. For the CDR3, the DNA is TGTGCCAGCAGTCTCCTTACTAGCGGGATGGAGACCCAGTACTTC. This encodes CASSLLTSGMETQYF.

The chain uses TRBV6-6 and TRBJ2-3; D remains unclear. From germline, CDR1 is MNHNY and CDR2 SVGAGI (reference sequence). V was trimmed by 6 bases and J by 0 bases, leaving 16 bases between them. This CDR3 has 16 residues. DNA for the CDR3: TGTGCCAGCAGGACACCAACGGACGCCAGCACAGATACGCAGTATTTT. Its translation: CASRTPTDASTDTQYF.

The chain recombines TRBV28 with TRBJ2-3; D is possibly TRBD1 (5 bases). Trimming pared 6 bases from V and 5 bases from J, leaving 15 bases between. This CDR3 has 14 residues. Per germline, CDR1 MDHEN and CDR2 SYDVKM. CDR3 DNA sequence: TGTGCCAGCAGCCAGTGGGGCCCCGAAGATACGCAGTATTTT. Translating gives CASSQWGPEDTQYF.

This clone showed up just once. The chain combines TRBV29-1 with TRBJ2-1, with D perhaps TRBD2 (5 bases). With 3 bases removed from V and 5 bases from J, the gap between germline ends came to 14 bases. Germline values: CDR1 SQVTM, CDR2 ANQGSEA. The CDR3 is made up of 14 amino acids. The CDR3 region is CSVDERSGDNEQFF. The CDR3 DNA reads TGCAGCGTTGATGAGCGGTCAGGCGACAATGAGCAGTTCTTC.

The chain joins TRBV28 to TRBJ2-7, with D tentatively TRBD1 or TRBD2 (5 bases each). In germline, CDR1 is MDHEN, CDR2 SYDVKM. The length of the CDR3 is 13 residues. The V end was cut by 1 base, the J end by 7 bases, with 11 bases between. The CDR3 DNA follows: TGTGCCAGCAGTTTATATCGGGGCCGGGAGCAGTACTTC. This gives the protein CASSLYRGREQYF.

This clone came up a few times. The gene calls are TRBV28 and TRBJ2-7; 8 nucleotides match TRBD2. The germline CDR1 and CDR2 sequences are MDHEN and SYDVKM. The trim removed 5 bases at V and 10 bases at J, leaving 10 bases unmatched. The CDR3 has 13 residues. CDR3 nucleotides: TGTGCCAGCAGTGGAGCGGGAGTTCTAAGACAGTACTTC. Translating gives CASSGAGVLRQYF.

This clone turned up a few times. V and J are TRBV2 and TRBJ1-1; D unclear. This CDR3 region has 14 residues. Trimming pared 4 bases from V and 2 bases from J, leaving 11 bases between. The germline V gene encodes CDR1 SNHLY and CDR2 FYNNEI. The CDR3 protein is CASSVAQVNTEAFF. For the CDR3, the DNA is TGTGCCAGCAGTGTCGCCCAGGTTAACACTGAAGCTTTCTTT.

In this sample, this clone turned up many times. The V and J genes are TRBV27 and TRBJ2-5, with 9 bases aligning to TRBD2. Germline V lookup: CDR1 MNHEY, CDR2 SMNVEV (reference sequence). This CDR3 comprises 16 residues. Trimming took 4 bases from V and 1 from J; bases not matched to a gene: 7. The DNA of the CDR3 is TGTGCCAGCAGTTCCCGGACTAGCGACATCCAAGAGACCCAGTACTTC. It specifies CASSSRTSDIQETQYF.

The CDR3 DNA is TGTGCCAGCAGTGAATCCGGGGGGGGAAACACCATATATTTT. Translated: CASSESGGGNTIYF. The V and J genes are TRBV2 and TRBJ1-3; D perhaps matches TRBD1 (5 bases). The germline V gene encodes CDR1 SNHLY and CDR2 FYNNEI. V lost 2 bases and J 4 bases, leaving 9 bases between the germline ends. The CDR3 spans 14 residues.

The chain combines TRBV29-1 with TRBJ2-7, with 7 bases lining up with TRBD1. CDR1 and CDR2 (germline): SQVTM, ANQGSEA. The length of the CDR3 is 13 residues. The V segment lost 3 bases and the J segment 7 bases; nucleotides outside the gene matches: 9. The CDR3 coding sequence is TGCAGCGTTGACGGCACAGGGGTGGGGGAGCAGTACTTC. Protein product: CSVDGTGVGEQYF.

This chain joins TRBV7-8 and TRBJ2-7; a possible D gene is TRBD1 (6 bases). The V end lost 0 bases, the J end lost 6 bases, and 9 bases lay between the germline ends. The CDR3 has 13 residues. Germline V lookup: CDR1 SGHVS, CDR2 FQNEAQ. CDR3 protein: CASSLAPDSEQYF. The CDR3 DNA reads as TGTGCCAGCAGCTTAGCTCCGGACAGCGAGCAGTACTTC.

This clone appeared a few times. V is TRBV5-1 and J is TRBJ2-5, with D possibly matching TRBD2 (6 bases). From germline, CDR1 is SGHRS and CDR2 YFSETQ. The V end was cut by 5 bases, the J end by 7 bases, with 9 bases between. This CDR3 region has 11 residues. CDR3 loop: CASRSGGTQYF. CDR3 bases: TGCGCCAGCAGATCCGGGGGGACCCAGTACTTC. Full variable domain (rest looked up from reference TRBV5-1 and TRBJ2-5): KAGVTQTPRYLIKTRGQQVTLSCSPISGHRSVSWYQQTPGQGLQFLFEYFSETQRNKGNFPGRFSGRQFSNSRSEMNVSTLELGDSALYLCASRSGGTQYFGPGTRLLVL.

The V and J genes are TRBV11-2 and TRBJ2-4; D perhaps matches TRBD1 (6 bases). Trimming stripped 6 bases from V and 9 bases from J, with 15 bases between. The CDR3 loop spans 13 amino acids. The V gene's germline CDR1 is SGHAT and CDR2 FQNNGV. CDR3 region: CASRIGGFGIQYF. The CDR3 bases are TGTGCCAGCAGAATAGGGGGATTCGGCATTCAGTACTTC.

V is TRBV5-1 and J is TRBJ2-5; D possibly uses TRBD1 or TRBD2 (5 bases each). Trimming took off 2 bases at V and 5 bases at J, with 10 bases between the two ends. The germline CDR1 and CDR2 sequences are SGHRS and YFSETQ. CDR3 length: 13 amino acids. CDR3 loop: CASSFGTAETQYF. CDR3 nucleotides: TGCGCCAGCAGCTTTGGGACGGCCGAGACCCAGTACTTC.

The chain carries TRBV6-6 and TRBJ2-3, with D possibly TRBD2 on 6 matching bases. V lost 5 bases and J 2 bases, leaving 17 bases between the germline ends. Germline CDR1 reads MNHNY; CDR2 reads SVGAGI (reference sequence). The length of the CDR3 is 16 residues. CDR3: CASSREQRTNTDTQYF. The CDR3 DNA follows: TGTGCCAGCAGTCGGGAACAGCGGACTAACACAGATACGCAGTATTTT.

V usage is TRBV30 and J usage is TRBJ1-1, with D maybe TRBD1 (6 bases). Trimming removed 3 bases from V and 0 bases from J, with 14 bases in between. CDR3 length: 15 amino acids. The V gene's germline CDR1 is GTSNPN and CDR2 SVGIG (reference sequence). For the CDR3, the DNA is TGTGCCTGGAGCGCGGCAGGGGCGATGAACACTGAAGCTTTCTTT. The encoded protein is CAWSAAGAMNTEAFF.

V is TRBV28 and J is TRBJ2-1, with D maybe TRBD1 (5 bases). V was cut by 7 bases and J by 5 bases, with 21 bases left in between. Germline V CDR1 and CDR2: MDHEN, SYDVKM. The CDR3 totals 16 residues. The DNA of the CDR3 is TGTGCCAGCAATAGTAGGGGCGGCACACACCACAATGAGCAGTTCTTC. It encodes CASNSRGGTHHNEQFF.

This clone was seen more than once but under ten times. This rearrangement joins TRBV6-1 to TRBJ2-2, with TRBD2 matching over 7 bases. The CDR3 spans 16 residues. The germline V gene encodes CDR1 MNHNS and CDR2 SASEGT. Unmatched junction bases numbered 9, after V lost 3 bases and J lost 5 bases. In DNA, the CDR3 is TGTGCCAGCAGTGATTTAGCGGGTCTTCCAACCGGGGAGCTGTTTTTT. Protein: CASSDLAGLPTGELFF.

The chain combines TRBV30 with TRBJ2-5; no reliable D call. V was trimmed by 1 base and J by 7 bases, leaving 19 bases between them. CDR1 GTSNPN and CDR2 SVGIG come from the germline V gene (reference sequence). The CDR3 spans 15 residues. Here the CDR3 reads CAWSAGLASDGTQYF. DNA for the CDR3: TGTGCCTGGAGTGCTGGTTTAGCATCGGATGGGACCCAGTACTTC.

The chain links TRBV2 to TRBJ2-5; 7 positions match TRBD2. The V gene's germline CDR1 is SNHLY and CDR2 FYNNEI. The CDR3 is 16 residues long. The junction had 15 bases not matched to a gene; V was cut back by 7 bases and J by 4 bases. The CDR3 coding sequence is TGTGCCAGCACCATGGGACTACTGGGCGGTCGAGAGACCCAGTACTTC. Protein sequence: CASTMGLLGGRETQYF.

A word on this clone: Other DNA variants within this sample encode the same CDR3. The chain is built from TRBV10-3 and TRBJ2-3; no definite D call. Germline CDR1 reads ENHRY; CDR2 reads SYGVKD. The V end lost 6 bases, the J end lost 1 base, and 8 bases lay between the germline ends. This CDR3 is built from 13 residues. CDR3 sequence: CAIRGVGTDTQYF. DNA of the CDR3: TGTGCCATCAGGGGCGTCGGCACAGATACGCAGTATTTT.

This clone was recorded once. In DNA form, the CDR3 reads TGTGCCAGCAGGACTAGCGGCAGCACAGATACGCAGTATTTT. Amino acid sequence: CASRTSGSTDTQYF. The chain uses TRBV6-6 and TRBJ2-3, with 9 bases identical to TRBD2. The V segment lost 6 bases and the J segment 0 bases; nucleotides outside the gene matches: 1. The CDR3 is made up of 14 amino acids. The germline V gene encodes CDR1 MNHNY and CDR2 SVGAGI (reference sequence).

The J gene is TRBJ2-5, the V gene TRBV10-3; no clear D gene. V was clipped by 3 bases and J by 5 bases, with 7 bases between them. The CDR3 runs 12 residues. Germline V gene lookup returns CDR1 ENHRY and CDR2 SYGVKD. CDR3 DNA: TGTGCCATCAGTGATCAGAGGGAGACCCAGTACTTC. Encoded protein: CAISDQRETQYF.

The chain links TRBV7-2 to TRBJ1-2; 8 bases map to TRBD1. Germline-derived CDR1 and CDR2 are SGHTA and FQGNSA. The CDR3 is 16 amino acids. V lost 1 base, J lost 5 bases, and 9 bases stayed unmatched. The DNA of the CDR3 is TGTGCCAGCAGCTTAGAACCCGGACAGGGAGCTTATGGCTACACCTTC. This gives the protein CASSLEPGQGAYGYTF.

The count of this clone is one. The chain is built from TRBV9 and TRBJ1-1, with D perhaps matching TRBD1 (5 bases). The CDR3 spans 16 residues. Trimming removed 3 bases at V and 5 bases at J, with 20 bases between. Germline loops: CDR1 SGDLS, CDR2 YYNGEE. The CDR3 region has the DNA TGTGCCAGCAGCGCTAATCCGGGCAGGGCAAAGACTGAAGCTTTCTTT. Translation: CASSANPGRAKTEAFF.

A few counts support this clone. This rearrangement joins TRBV6-5 to TRBJ1-3, with a tentative D call TRBD1 (6 bases). From germline, CDR1 is MNHEY and CDR2 SVGAGI. V lost 6 bases and J lost 0, with 12 bases in between. The CDR3 extends over 15 amino acids. CDR3 sequence: CASSRQAFSGNTIYF. CDR3 nucleotides: TGTGCCAGCAGCCGACAGGCCTTCTCTGGAAACACCATATATTTT.

V gene TRBV6-1 combines with J gene TRBJ1-4; no clear D. The V gene's germline CDR1 is MNHNS and CDR2 SASEGT. This CDR3 is built from 15 residues. Trimming stripped 4 bases from V and 3 bases from J, with 12 bases between. The CDR3: CASSAFPGANEKLFF. The CDR3 coding sequence is TGTGCCAGCAGTGCCTTTCCCGGGGCTAATGAAAAACTGTTTTTT.

This clone was detected ten times or more. The identical CDR3 is also encoded by other nucleotide sequences in the sample. The chain uses TRBV5-1 and TRBJ1-5; possible D gene TRBD1, 6 bases. The CDR3 covers 14 residues. From germline, CDR1 is SGHRS and CDR2 YFSETQ. V lost 3 bases to trimming and J lost 4 bases, with 11 bases between them. CDR3 nucleotide sequence: TGCGCCAGCAGCTCAGGACAGCCAAATCAGCCCCAGCATTTT. As protein: CASSSGQPNQPQHF.

The J gene is TRBJ1-1, the V gene TRBV18, with D unclear. With 3 bases removed from V and 3 bases from J, the gap between germline ends came to 14 bases. From germline, CDR1 is KGHSH and CDR2 LQKENI. This CDR3 contains 15 residues. CDR3 in amino acids: CASSPTLDLDTEAFF. CDR3 nucleotides: TGTGCCAGCTCACCTACCCTAGACCTTGACACTGAAGCTTTCTTT.

This clone has ten or more counts. Other DNA sequences from this sample encode an identical CDR3 as well. The chain is built from TRBV6-5 and TRBJ2-7; D possibly corresponds to TRBD2 (7 bases). The CDR3 covers 15 residues. Germline CDR1 reads MNHEY; CDR2 reads SVGAGI. Trimming removed 2 bases from V and 4 bases from J, with 15 bases in between. The CDR3 DNA follows: TGTGCCAGCAGTTACGGGGGGGCAGGGATTTACGAGCAGTACTTC. It translates to CASSYGGAGIYEQYF.